This T cell receptor beta chain was sequenced in a study of monozygotic twins with inflammatory bowel disease. TCRdb re-called the 5' RACE reads; one entry per CDR3 protein, DNA not given. This table holds roughly 100,000 distinct CDR3 sequences. Per the germline V gene, CDR1 is SEHNR and CDR2 is FQNEAQ (reference sequence). The CDR3 covers 15 residues. The chain couples TRBV7-9 to TRBJ2-1; TCRdb gives TRBD2 as the D gene, but with no DNA this cannot be confirmed. The receptor was isolated from a human donor with ulcerative colitis or Crohn's disease, or a healthy co-twin of an affected twin (not recorded which). Sequencing was done on a sample of blood. The CDR3 spells CASSLALTSGGEQFF.